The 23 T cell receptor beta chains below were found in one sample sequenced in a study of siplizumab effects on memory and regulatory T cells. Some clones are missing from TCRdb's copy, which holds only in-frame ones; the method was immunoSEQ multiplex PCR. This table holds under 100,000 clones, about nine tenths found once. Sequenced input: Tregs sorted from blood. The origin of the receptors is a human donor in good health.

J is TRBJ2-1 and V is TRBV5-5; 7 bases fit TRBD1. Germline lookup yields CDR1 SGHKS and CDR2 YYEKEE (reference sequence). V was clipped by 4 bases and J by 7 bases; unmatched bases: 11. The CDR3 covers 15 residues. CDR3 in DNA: TGTGCCAGCAGCACAGCCGGGACAGCGGTGAATGAGCAGTTCTTC. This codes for CASSTAGTAVNEQFF.

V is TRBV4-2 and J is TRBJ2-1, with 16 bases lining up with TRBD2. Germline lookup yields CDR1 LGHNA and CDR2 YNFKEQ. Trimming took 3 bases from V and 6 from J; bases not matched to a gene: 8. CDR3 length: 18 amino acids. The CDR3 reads CASSQGLAGGPSLNEQFF. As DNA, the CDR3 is TGTGCCAGCAGCCAGGGACTAGCGGGGGGGCCGAGCCTCAATGAGCAGTTCTTC.

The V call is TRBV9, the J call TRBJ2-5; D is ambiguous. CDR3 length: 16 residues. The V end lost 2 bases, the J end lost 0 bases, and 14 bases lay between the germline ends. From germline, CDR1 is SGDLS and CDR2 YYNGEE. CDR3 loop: CASSVGIQPYQETQYF. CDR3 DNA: TGTGCCAGCAGCGTGGGGATACAGCCGTACCAAGAGACCCAGTACTTC. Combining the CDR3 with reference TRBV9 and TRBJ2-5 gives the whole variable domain DSGVTQTPKHLITATGQRVTLRCSPRSGDLSVYWYQQSLDQGLQFLIQYYNGEERAKGNILERFSAQQFPDLHSELNLSSLELGDSALYFCASSVGIQPYQETQYFGPGTRLLVL.

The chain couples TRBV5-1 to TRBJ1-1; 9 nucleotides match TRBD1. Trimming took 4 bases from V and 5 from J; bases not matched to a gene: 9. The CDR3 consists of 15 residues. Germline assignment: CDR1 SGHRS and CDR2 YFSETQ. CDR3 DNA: TGCGCCAGCAGCCCGCGGACAGGGGAGGGGACTGAAGCTTTCTTT. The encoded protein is CASSPRTGEGTEAFF.

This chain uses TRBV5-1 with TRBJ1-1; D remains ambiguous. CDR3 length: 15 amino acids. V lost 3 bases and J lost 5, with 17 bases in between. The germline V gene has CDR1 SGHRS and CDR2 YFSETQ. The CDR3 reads CASSSHYTENTEAFF. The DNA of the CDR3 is TGCGCCAGCAGCTCTCATTACACGGAAAATACTGAAGCTTTCTTT.

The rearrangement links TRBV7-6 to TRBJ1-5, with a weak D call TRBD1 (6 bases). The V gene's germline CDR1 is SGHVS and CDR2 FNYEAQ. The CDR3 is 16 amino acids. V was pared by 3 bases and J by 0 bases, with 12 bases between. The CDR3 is CASSLGGGHSNQPQHF. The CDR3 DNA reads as TGTGCCAGCAGCTTGGGGGGCGGCCATAGCAATCAGCCCCAGCATTTT.

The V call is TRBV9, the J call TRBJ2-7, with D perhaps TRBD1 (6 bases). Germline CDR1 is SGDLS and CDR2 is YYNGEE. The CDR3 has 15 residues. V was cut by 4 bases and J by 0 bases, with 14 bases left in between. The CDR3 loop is CASSSRDTHSYEQYF. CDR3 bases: TGTGCCAGCAGCTCCCGGGACACCCACTCCTACGAGCAGTACTTC.

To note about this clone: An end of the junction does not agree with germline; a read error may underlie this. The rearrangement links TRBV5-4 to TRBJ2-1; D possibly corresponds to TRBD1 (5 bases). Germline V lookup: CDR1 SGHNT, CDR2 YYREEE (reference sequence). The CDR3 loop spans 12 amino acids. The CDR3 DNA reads TGTGCCAGCAGCATTCCCCTCAGGGAAAGTGTCTTC. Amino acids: CASSIPLRESVF.

CDR3 bases: TGTGCCAGCAGTAAAGACAGGGAGAGAAGGGATGGCTACACCTTC. This translates into CASSKDRERRDGYTF. V is TRBV6-5 and J is TRBJ1-2, with TRBD1 matching 7 bases. The V gene end was trimmed by 5 bases and the J gene end by 6 bases; junction bases not matched to a gene: 12. The CDR3 covers 15 residues. CDR1 and CDR2 from the germline V gene are MNHEY and SVGAGI.

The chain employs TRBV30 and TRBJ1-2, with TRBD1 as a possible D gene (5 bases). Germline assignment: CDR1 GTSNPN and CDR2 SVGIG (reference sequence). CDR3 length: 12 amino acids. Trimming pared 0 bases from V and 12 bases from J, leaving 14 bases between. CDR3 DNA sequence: TGTGCCTGGAGTGTACAAGGGGAAACGAACACCTTC. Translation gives CAWSVQGETNTF.

The CDR3 DNA is TGTGCCAGCAGTTTCGGGACAGGGGGCTTCTACGAGCAGTACTTC. Translation: CASSFGTGGFYEQYF. The chain couples TRBV27 to TRBJ2-7; TRBD1 matches 12 bases. The CDR3 spans 15 residues. J lost 3 bases, V lost 3 bases, and 3 bases had no gene match. CDR1 and CDR2 from the germline V gene are MNHEY and SMNVEV (reference sequence).

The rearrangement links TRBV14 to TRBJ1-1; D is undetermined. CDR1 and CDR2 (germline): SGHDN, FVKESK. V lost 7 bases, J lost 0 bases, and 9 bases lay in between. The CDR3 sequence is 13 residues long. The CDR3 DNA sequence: TGTGCCAGCAAGAAACAGCTGAACACTGAAGCTTTCTTT. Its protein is CASKKQLNTEAFF.

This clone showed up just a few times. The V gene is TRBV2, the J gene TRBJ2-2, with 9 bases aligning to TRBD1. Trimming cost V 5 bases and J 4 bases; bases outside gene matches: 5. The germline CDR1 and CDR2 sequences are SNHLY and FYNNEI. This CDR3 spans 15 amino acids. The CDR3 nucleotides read TGTGCCAGCAGTTTATACAGGGGGCTCACCGGGGAGCTGTTTTTT. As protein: CASSLYRGLTGELFF.

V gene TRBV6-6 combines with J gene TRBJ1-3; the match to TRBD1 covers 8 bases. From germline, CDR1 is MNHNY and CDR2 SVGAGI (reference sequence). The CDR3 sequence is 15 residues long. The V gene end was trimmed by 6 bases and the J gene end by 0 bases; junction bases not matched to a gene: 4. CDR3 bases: TGTGCCAGCAGCCGTGGACAGGGCTCTGGAAACACCATATATTTT. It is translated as CASSRGQGSGNTIYF.

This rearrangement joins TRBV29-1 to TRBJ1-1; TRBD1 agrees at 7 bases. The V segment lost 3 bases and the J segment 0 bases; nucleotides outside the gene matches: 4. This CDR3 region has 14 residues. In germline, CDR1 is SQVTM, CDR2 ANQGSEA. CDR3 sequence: CSVDGRGMNTEAFF. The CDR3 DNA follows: TGCAGCGTTGATGGCAGGGGGATGAACACTGAAGCTTTCTTT.

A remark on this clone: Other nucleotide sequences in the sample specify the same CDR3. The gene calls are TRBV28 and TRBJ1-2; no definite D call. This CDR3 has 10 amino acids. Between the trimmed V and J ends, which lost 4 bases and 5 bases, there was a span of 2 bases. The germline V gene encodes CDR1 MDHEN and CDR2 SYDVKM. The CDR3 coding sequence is TGTGCCAGCAGTTCGTATGGCTACACCTTC. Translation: CASSSYGYTF.

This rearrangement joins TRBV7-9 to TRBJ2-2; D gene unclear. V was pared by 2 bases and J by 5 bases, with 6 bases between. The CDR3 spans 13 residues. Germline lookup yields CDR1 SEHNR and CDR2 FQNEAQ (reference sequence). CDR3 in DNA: TGTGCCAGCAGCTTATGGGGAACCGGGGAGCTGTTTTTT. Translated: CASSLWGTGELFF.

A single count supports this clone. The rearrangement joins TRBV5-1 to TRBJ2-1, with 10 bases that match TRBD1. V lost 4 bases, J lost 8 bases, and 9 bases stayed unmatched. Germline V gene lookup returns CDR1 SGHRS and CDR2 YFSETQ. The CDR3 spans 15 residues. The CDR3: CASSTRQGASYEQFF. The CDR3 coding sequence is TGCGCCAGCAGCACCCGACAGGGGGCCTCATATGAGCAGTTCTTC.

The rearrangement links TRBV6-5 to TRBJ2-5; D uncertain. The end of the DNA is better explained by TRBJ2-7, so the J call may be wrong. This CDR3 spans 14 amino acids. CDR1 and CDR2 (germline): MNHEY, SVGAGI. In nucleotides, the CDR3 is TGTGCCAGCAGACCGGACCGGCTCTCCTACGAGCAGTACTTC. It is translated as CASRPDRLSYEQYF.

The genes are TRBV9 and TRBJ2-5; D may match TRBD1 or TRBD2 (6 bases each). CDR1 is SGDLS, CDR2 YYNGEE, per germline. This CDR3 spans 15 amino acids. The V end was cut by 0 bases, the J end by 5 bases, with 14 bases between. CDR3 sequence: CASSVVGGRGETQYF. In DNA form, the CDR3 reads TGTGCCAGCAGCGTAGTCGGGGGCCGAGGGGAGACCCAGTACTTC.

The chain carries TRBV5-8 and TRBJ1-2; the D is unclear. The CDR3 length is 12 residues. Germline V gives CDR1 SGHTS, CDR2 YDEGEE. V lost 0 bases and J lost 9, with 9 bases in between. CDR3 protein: CASSLGGRSYTF. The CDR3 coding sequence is TGTGCCAGCAGCTTGGGAGGGCGAAGCTACACCTTC.

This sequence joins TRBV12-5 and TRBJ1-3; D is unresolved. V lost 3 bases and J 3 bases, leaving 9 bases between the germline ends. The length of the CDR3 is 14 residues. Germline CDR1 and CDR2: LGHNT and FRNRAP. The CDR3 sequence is CASGFGANGNTIYF. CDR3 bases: TGTGCTAGTGGTTTCGGTGCTAATGGAAACACCATATATTTT.

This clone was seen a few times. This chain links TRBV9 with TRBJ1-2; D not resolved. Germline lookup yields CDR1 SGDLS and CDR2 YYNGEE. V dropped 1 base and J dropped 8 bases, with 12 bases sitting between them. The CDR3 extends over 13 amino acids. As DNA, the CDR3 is TGTGCCAGCAGCGTAACTGGGTGGGAAGGCTACACCTTC. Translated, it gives CASSVTGWEGYTF.